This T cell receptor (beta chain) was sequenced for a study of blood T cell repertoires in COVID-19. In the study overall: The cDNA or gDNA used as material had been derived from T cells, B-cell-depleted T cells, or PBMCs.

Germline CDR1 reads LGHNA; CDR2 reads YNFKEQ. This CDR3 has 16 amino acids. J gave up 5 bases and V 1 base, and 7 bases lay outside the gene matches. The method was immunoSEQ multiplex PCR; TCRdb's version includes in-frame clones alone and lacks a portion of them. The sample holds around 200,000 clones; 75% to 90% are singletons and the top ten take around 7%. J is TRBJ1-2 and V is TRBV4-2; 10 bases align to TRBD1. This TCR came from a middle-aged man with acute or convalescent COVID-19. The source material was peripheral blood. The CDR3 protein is CASSQGDRGGFYGYTF. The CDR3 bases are TGTGCCAGCAGCCAAGGGGACAGGGGAGGTTTTTATGGCTACACCTTC.